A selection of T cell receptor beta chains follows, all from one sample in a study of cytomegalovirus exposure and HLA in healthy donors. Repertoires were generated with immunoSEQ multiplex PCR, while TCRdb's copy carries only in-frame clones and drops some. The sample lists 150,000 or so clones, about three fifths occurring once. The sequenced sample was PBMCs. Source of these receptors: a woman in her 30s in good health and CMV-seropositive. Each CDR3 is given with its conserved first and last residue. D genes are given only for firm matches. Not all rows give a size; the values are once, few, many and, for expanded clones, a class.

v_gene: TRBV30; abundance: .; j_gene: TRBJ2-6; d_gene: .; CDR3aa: CAWRGLLWGRSGANVLTF; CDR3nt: TGTGCCTGGAGGGGCCTTTTGTGGGGGCGCTCTGGGGCCAACGTCCTGACTTTC
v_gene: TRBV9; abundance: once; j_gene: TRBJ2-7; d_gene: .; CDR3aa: CASSHTSDGYEQYF; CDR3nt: TGTGCCAGCAGCCACACCTCCGACGGGTACGAGCAGTACTTC
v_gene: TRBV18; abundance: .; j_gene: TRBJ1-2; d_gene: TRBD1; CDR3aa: CASSRDRANYGYTF; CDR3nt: TGTGCCAGCTCACGGGACAGGGCTAACTATGGCTACACCTTC
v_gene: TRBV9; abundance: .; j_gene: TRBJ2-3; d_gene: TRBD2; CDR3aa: CASSGLAGGPTDTQYF; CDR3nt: TGTGCCAGCAGTGGACTAGCGGGAGGGCCCACAGATACGCAGTATTTT
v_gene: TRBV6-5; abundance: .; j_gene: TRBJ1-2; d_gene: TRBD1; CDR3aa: CASKRQGGGYTF; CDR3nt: TGTGCCAGCAAACGACAGGGAGGTGGCTACACCTTC
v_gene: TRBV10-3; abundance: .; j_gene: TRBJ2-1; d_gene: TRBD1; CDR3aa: CAISDFLGTGRDEQFF; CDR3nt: TGTGCCATCAGTGATTTTTTAGGGACAGGGCGGGATGAGCAGTTCTTC
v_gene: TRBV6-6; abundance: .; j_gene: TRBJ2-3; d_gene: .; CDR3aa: CASRIADTQYF; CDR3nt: TGTGCCAGCAGAATCGCAGATACGCAGTATTTT
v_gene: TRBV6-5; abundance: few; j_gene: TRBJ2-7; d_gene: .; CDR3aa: CASSYLAHEQYF; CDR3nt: TGTGCCAGCAGTTATCTAGCGCACGAGCAGTACTTC
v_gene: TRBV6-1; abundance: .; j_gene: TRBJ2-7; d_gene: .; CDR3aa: CASSRVGVAEQYF; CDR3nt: TGTGCCAGCTCGAGGGTCGGGGTAGCAGAGCAGTACTTC
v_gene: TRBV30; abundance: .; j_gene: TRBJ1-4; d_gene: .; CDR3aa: CAWSRRFPTNEKLFF; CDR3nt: TGTGCCTGGAGTAGGCGGTTTCCGACTAATGAAAAACTGTTTTTT
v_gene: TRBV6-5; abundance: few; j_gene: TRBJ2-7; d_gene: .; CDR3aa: CASSYSGRAYEQYF; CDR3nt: TGTGCCAGCAGTTACTCGGGCAGAGCCTACGAGCAGTACTTC
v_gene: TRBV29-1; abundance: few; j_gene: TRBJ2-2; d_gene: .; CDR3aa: CSVGHHTGELFF; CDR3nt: TGCAGCGTTGGACATCACACCGGGGAGCTGTTTTTT
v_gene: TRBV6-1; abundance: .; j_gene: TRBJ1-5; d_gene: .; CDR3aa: CASSERAGLNNQPQHF; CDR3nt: TGTGCCAGCAGTGAACGCGCAGGGTTAAATAATCAGCCCCAGCATTTT
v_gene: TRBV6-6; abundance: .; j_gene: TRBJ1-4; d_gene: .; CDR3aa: CASFSGTPTTNEKLFF; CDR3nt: TGTGCCAGCTTCTCCGGGACACCCACAACTAATGAAAAACTGTTTTTT
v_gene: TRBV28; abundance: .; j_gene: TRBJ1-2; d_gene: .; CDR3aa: CASSSGERGYTF; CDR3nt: TGTGCCAGCAGTTCCGGGGAGAGGGGCTACACCTTC
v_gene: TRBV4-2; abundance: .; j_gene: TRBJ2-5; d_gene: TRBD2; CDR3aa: CASSLNPGLDSGETQYF; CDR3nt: TGTGCCAGCAGCCTGAACCCGGGACTAGATAGTGGAGAGACCCAGTACTTC
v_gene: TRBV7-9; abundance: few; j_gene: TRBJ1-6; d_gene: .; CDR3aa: CASRRGAEYNSPLHF; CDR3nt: TGTGCCAGCAGACGGGGGGCAGAATATAATTCACCCCTCCACTTT
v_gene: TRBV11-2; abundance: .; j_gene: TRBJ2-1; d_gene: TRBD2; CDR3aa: CASSIYSGVTYNEQFF; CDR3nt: TGTGCCAGCAGCATATATAGCGGGGTGACCTACAATGAGCAGTTCTTC
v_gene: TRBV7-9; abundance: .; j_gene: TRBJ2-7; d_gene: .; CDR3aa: CASSLWRGEPAYEQYF; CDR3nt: TGTGCCAGCAGCTTATGGCGGGGCGAACCCGCCTACGAGCAGTACTTC
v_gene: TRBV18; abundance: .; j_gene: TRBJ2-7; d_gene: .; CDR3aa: CASSPLTGRDSYEQYF; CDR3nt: TGTGCCAGCTCACCCTTAACAGGGCGCGACTCCTACGAGCAGTACTTC
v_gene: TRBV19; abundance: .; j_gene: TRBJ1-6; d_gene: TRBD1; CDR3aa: CATRTGLNSPLHF; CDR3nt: TGTGCCACGAGGACAGGGCTGAATTCACCCCTCCACTTT
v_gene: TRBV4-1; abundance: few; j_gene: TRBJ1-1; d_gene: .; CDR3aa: CASSQGEAPEKNTEAFF; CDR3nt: TGCGCCAGCAGCCAAGGGGAGGCGCCGGAAAAGAACACTGAAGCTTTCTTT
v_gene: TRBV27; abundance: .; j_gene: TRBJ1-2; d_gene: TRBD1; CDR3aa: CASRQPGRGYYGYTF; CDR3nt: TGTGCCAGCAGGCAACCGGGCAGGGGGTACTATGGCTACACCTTC
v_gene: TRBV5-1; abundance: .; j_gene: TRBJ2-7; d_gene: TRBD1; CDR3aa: CASSLTGGGYEQYF; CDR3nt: TGCGCCAGCAGCTTGACAGGGGGCGGCTACGAGCAGTACTTC
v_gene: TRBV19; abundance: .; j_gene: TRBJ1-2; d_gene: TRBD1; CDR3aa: CASSPGTGKGYTF; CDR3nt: TGTGCCAGTAGTCCCGGGACAGGGAAGGGCTACACCTTC
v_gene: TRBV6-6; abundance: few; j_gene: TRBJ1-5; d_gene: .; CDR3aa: CASSSDRNQPQHF; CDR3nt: TGTGCCAGCAGTTCGGACAGAAATCAGCCCCAGCATTTT
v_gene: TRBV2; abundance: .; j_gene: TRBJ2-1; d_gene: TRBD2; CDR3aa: CASSSSGGAWKEQFF; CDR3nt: TGTGCCAGCAGTAGTAGCGGGGGGGCCTGGAAGGAGCAGTTCTTC
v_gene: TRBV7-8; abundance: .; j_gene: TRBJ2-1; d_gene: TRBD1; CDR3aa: CASSDRTGARGEQFF; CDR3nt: TGTGCCAGCAGCGACCGGACAGGGGCGAGGGGTGAGCAGTTCTTC
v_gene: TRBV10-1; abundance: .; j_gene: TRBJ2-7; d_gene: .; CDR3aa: CASSDSYEQYF; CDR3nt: TGCGCCAGCAGTGACAGCTACGAGCAGTACTTC
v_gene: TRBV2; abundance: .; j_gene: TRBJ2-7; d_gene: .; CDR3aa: CASRPERGGEQYF; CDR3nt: TGTGCCAGCAGGCCAGAACGGGGTGGCGAGCAGTACTTC
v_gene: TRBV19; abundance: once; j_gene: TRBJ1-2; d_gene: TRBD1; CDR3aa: CASSPGTDYGYTF; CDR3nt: TGTGCCAGTAGTCCGGGGACAGACTATGGCTACACCTTC
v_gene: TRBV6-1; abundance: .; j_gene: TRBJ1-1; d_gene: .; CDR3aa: CASSGRSTGNTEAFF; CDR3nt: TGTGCCAGCAGTGGACGGTCCACAGGGAACACTGAAGCTTTCTTT
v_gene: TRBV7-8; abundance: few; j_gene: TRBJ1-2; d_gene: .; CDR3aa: CASSWGAGSGYTF; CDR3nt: TGTGCCAGCAGCTGGGGAGCGGGTTCGGGCTACACCTTC
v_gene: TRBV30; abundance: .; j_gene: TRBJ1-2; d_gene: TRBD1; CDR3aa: CAWSQGVYGYTF; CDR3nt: TGTGCCTGGAGTCAGGGGGTCTATGGCTACACCTTC
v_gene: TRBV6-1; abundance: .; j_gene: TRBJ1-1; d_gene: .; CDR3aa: CASSEDILTEAFF; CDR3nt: TGTGCCAGCAGTGAAGACATCCTCACTGAAGCTTTCTTT
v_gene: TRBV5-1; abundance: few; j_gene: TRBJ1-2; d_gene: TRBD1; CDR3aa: CASSAGTGIYGYTF; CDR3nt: TGCGCCAGCAGTGCTGGGACAGGGATCTATGGCTACACCTTC
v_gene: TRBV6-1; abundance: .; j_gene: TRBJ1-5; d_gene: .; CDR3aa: CASSIRSVEPQHF; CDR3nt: TGTGCCAGCAGCATTCGATCAGTCGAGCCCCAGCATTTT
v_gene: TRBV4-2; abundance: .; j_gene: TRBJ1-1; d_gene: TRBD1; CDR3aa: CASSQEQGAIAEAFF; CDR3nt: TGTGCCAGCAGCCAAGAACAGGGGGCAATCGCTGAAGCTTTCTTT
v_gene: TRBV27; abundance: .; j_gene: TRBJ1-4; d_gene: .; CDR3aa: CASSLSRLSLQKLFF; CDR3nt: TGTGCCAGCAGTTTGTCCAGGTTGAGCCTCCAAAAACTGTTTTTT
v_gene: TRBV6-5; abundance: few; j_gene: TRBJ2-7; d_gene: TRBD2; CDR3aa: CASRGTSFYEQYF; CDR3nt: TGTGCCAGCAGGGGGACTAGCTTCTACGAGCAGTACTTC
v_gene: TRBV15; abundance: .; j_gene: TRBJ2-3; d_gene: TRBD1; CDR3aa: CATSRQKTGGRTDTQYF; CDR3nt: TGTGCCACCAGCAGACAAAAGACAGGGGGTAGGACAGATACGCAGTATTTT
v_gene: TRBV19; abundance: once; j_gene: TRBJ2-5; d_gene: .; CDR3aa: CASTAGDQETQYF; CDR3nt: TGTGCCAGTACGGCAGGGGACCAAGAGACCCAGTACTTC